A selection of T cell receptor beta chains follows, all from one sample in a study of blood T cell repertoires in COVID-19. Repertoires were generated with immunoSEQ multiplex PCR, while TCRdb's copy carries only in-frame clones and drops some. The sample consists of 300,000 to 400,000 clones, roughly 86% of them appearing once. The sample consisted of peripheral blood. The receptors derive from an older woman with COVID-19, enrolled during active disease. CDR3s include the opening cysteine and the closing phenylalanine or tryptophan. The D gene is left open where the match is weak. Not every row has a clone size; where given, it reads once, few, many or a size class.

v_gene: TRBV4-2; j_gene: TRBJ2-2; abundance: NA; d_gene: TRBD1; CDR3nt: TGTGCCAGCAGCCAAGTGGCCGCCAGGGGGACCGGGGAGCTGTTTTTT; CDR3aa: CASSQVAARGTGELFF
v_gene: TRBV2; j_gene: TRBJ2-1; abundance: NA; d_gene: TRBD2; CDR3nt: TGTGCCAGCAGTGAAAGGCCTAGCGGGGGGGTTGAGCAGTTCTTC; CDR3aa: CASSERPSGGVEQFF
v_gene: TRBV24-1; j_gene: TRBJ2-1; abundance: NA; d_gene: NA; CDR3nt: TGTGCCACCAGGGGCCAGGGCGTTTCTGATGAGCAGTTCTTC; CDR3aa: CATRGQGVSDEQFF
v_gene: TRBV7-2; j_gene: TRBJ1-1; abundance: once; d_gene: NA; CDR3nt: TGTGCCAGCAGCTCGCAGGGATGGGGCACTGAAGCTTTCTTT; CDR3aa: CASSSQGWGTEAFF
v_gene: TRBV7-2; j_gene: TRBJ1-2; abundance: NA; d_gene: TRBD1; CDR3nt: TGTGCCAGCAGCCGTCTGCTTGGACAGGGGAACTATGGCTACACCTTC; CDR3aa: CASSRLLGQGNYGYTF
v_gene: TRBV2; j_gene: TRBJ2-7; abundance: NA; d_gene: TRBD1; CDR3nt: TGTGCCAGCACCCGACAGGGAGAAAGCTACGAGCAGTACTTC; CDR3aa: CASTRQGESYEQYF
v_gene: TRBV2; j_gene: TRBJ2-3; abundance: once; d_gene: TRBD2; CDR3nt: TGTCTAGTCTCTAGCGGGGGGCTCACAGATACGCAGTATTTT; CDR3aa: CLVSSGGLTDTQYF
v_gene: TRBV19; j_gene: TRBJ2-1; abundance: NA; d_gene: TRBD1; CDR3nt: TGTGCCAGTACCCCACGGGGACAGACTTACCATGAGCAGTTCTTC; CDR3aa: CASTPRGQTYHEQFF
v_gene: TRBV7-2; j_gene: TRBJ1-5; abundance: NA; d_gene: NA; CDR3nt: TGTGCCAGCAGCCCTGACCCCAGGCAGCCCCAGCATTTT; CDR3aa: CASSPDPRQPQHF
v_gene: TRBV4-1; j_gene: TRBJ1-3; abundance: once; d_gene: NA; CDR3nt: TGCGCCAGCAGCCAGACAGGTGTGGAGGGAAACACCATATATTTT; CDR3aa: CASSQTGVEGNTIYF
v_gene: TRBV9; j_gene: TRBJ2-5; abundance: NA; d_gene: NA; CDR3nt: TGTGCCAGCAGCCCCCGTCTGCGGGGTCAAGAGACCCAGTACTTC; CDR3aa: CASSPRLRGQETQYF
v_gene: TRBV5-4; j_gene: TRBJ2-2; abundance: NA; d_gene: TRBD2; CDR3nt: TGTGCCAGCAGCTTGATTAAACTAGCGGGGGACACCGGGGAGCTGTTTTTT; CDR3aa: CASSLIKLAGDTGELFF
v_gene: TRBV19; j_gene: TRBJ2-5; abundance: NA; d_gene: NA; CDR3nt: TGTGCCAGTAGTATCATTGGAGCAGGGGGGGAGACCCAGTACTTC; CDR3aa: CASSIIGAGGETQYF
v_gene: TRBV9; j_gene: TRBJ1-1; abundance: NA; d_gene: NA; CDR3nt: TGTGCCAGCAGCGTAGTAACTGAAGCTTTCTTT; CDR3aa: CASSVVTEAFF
v_gene: TRBV7-2; j_gene: TRBJ2-1; abundance: NA; d_gene: TRBD2; CDR3nt: TGTGCCAGCAGCAACGGGAGGGGGAACTACAATGAGCAGTTCTTC; CDR3aa: CASSNGRGNYNEQFF
v_gene: TRBV10-3; j_gene: TRBJ2-1; abundance: NA; d_gene: TRBD2; CDR3nt: TGTGCCATCAGTGAGTCGAAAACTAGCGGGGGGGCAGGTGAGCAGTTCTTC; CDR3aa: CAISESKTSGGAGEQFF
v_gene: TRBV10-3; j_gene: TRBJ1-1; abundance: NA; d_gene: NA; CDR3nt: TGTGCCATCAGTGATCTCGGGGGGCGAGGGAGCACTGAAGCTTTCTTT; CDR3aa: CAISDLGGRGSTEAFF
v_gene: TRBV12-3/TRBV12-4; j_gene: TRBJ1-1; abundance: NA; d_gene: NA; CDR3nt: TGTGCCAGCAGCACTACAAGGAACACTGAAGCTTTCTTT; CDR3aa: CASSTTRNTEAFF
v_gene: TRBV18; j_gene: TRBJ1-1; abundance: NA; d_gene: TRBD1; CDR3nt: TGTGCCAGCTCACCTGGGGACAGGGCCCCTGAAGCTTTCTTT; CDR3aa: CASSPGDRAPEAFF
v_gene: TRBV7-2; j_gene: TRBJ2-5; abundance: NA; d_gene: NA; CDR3nt: TGTGCCAGCAGCAGAGGACTAAAGTACCAAGAGACCCAGTACTTC; CDR3aa: CASSRGLKYQETQYF
v_gene: TRBV10-2; j_gene: TRBJ1-3; abundance: NA; d_gene: NA; CDR3nt: TGCGCCAGCAGTGTACACTCTGGAAACACCATATATTTT; CDR3aa: CASSVHSGNTIYF
v_gene: TRBV4-1; j_gene: TRBJ1-1; abundance: NA; d_gene: TRBD1; CDR3nt: TGCGCCAGCAGCCACCCCACCCGACAGGGACCGAACACTGAAGCTTTCTTT; CDR3aa: CASSHPTRQGPNTEAFF
v_gene: TRBV6-5; j_gene: TRBJ1-5; abundance: NA; d_gene: TRBD1; CDR3nt: TGTGCCAGTACCCAGGGGGGCAATCAGCCCCAGCATTTT; CDR3aa: CASTQGGNQPQHF
v_gene: TRBV6-5; j_gene: TRBJ2-7; abundance: NA; d_gene: TRBD2; CDR3nt: TGTGCCAGCAAACCACTAGCGGGAGATTCCTACGAGCAGTACTTC; CDR3aa: CASKPLAGDSYEQYF
v_gene: TRBV7-8; j_gene: TRBJ1-1; abundance: NA; d_gene: TRBD1; CDR3nt: TGTGCCAGCAGGTTGACAGGGGTCGTCACTGAAGCTTTCTTT; CDR3aa: CASRLTGVVTEAFF
v_gene: TRBV29-1; j_gene: TRBJ2-3; abundance: NA; d_gene: TRBD2; CDR3nt: TGCAGCGTGGTAGCGGGGAGGAACACAGATACGCAGTATTTT; CDR3aa: CSVVAGRNTDTQYF
v_gene: TRBV5-1; j_gene: TRBJ2-3; abundance: NA; d_gene: NA; CDR3nt: TGCGCCAGCAGCATTCAGCGATGGTCAGATACGCAGTATTTT; CDR3aa: CASSIQRWSDTQYF
v_gene: TRBV11-2; j_gene: TRBJ2-7; abundance: NA; d_gene: TRBD2; CDR3nt: TGTGCCAGCAGCCCACGGTGGGAGGGCGAGCAGTACTTC; CDR3aa: CASSPRWEGEQYF
v_gene: TRBV3-1/TRBV3-2; j_gene: TRBJ2-3; abundance: NA; d_gene: TRBD2; CDR3nt: TGTGCCAGCAGCCCGAATAGCGGGGGGTACACAGATACGCAGTATTTT; CDR3aa: CASSPNSGGYTDTQYF
v_gene: TRBV30; j_gene: TRBJ1-1; abundance: NA; d_gene: NA; CDR3nt: TGTGCCTGGAGTGGTACAGGGAGTGTTGAAGCTTTCTTT; CDR3aa: CAWSGTGSVEAFF
v_gene: TRBV4-2; j_gene: TRBJ2-1; abundance: NA; d_gene: TRBD1; CDR3nt: TGTGCCAGCAGCCAAGTTGGGACAGGGCGCAATGAGCAGTTCTTC; CDR3aa: CASSQVGTGRNEQFF
v_gene: TRBV18; j_gene: TRBJ1-2; abundance: NA; d_gene: NA; CDR3nt: TGTGCCAGCTCACCACAGGGAGGGGGTTATGGCTACACCTTC; CDR3aa: CASSPQGGGYGYTF
v_gene: TRBV4-2; j_gene: TRBJ2-2; abundance: NA; d_gene: TRBD1; CDR3nt: TGTGCCAGCAGCCAGGTTAGGACAGGGGGCCCCTCTTACACCGGGGAGCTGTTTTTT; CDR3aa: CASSQVRTGGPSYTGELFF
v_gene: TRBV4-2; j_gene: TRBJ1-6; abundance: NA; d_gene: NA; CDR3nt: TGTGCCAGCAGGCGAATTGATGACTCCTATAATTCACCCCTCCACTTT; CDR3aa: CASRRIDDSYNSPLHF
v_gene: TRBV21-1; j_gene: TRBJ2-2; abundance: NA; d_gene: NA; CDR3nt: TGTGCCAGCAGCAAAGAGTTGAAGAGACAGGGTATCACCGGGGAGCTGTTTTTT; CDR3aa: CASSKELKRQGITGELFF
v_gene: TRBV6-6; j_gene: TRBJ2-5; abundance: NA; d_gene: NA; CDR3nt: TGTGCCAGCAGCCTCGGACCGGGACAAGAGACCCAGTACTTC; CDR3aa: CASSLGPGQETQYF
v_gene: TRBV7-9; j_gene: TRBJ2-1; abundance: NA; d_gene: NA; CDR3nt: TGTGCCAATTCTCCGGCTAGTTCCAATGAGCAGTTCTTC; CDR3aa: CANSPASSNEQFF
v_gene: TRBV7-8; j_gene: TRBJ2-7; abundance: NA; d_gene: TRBD1; CDR3nt: TGTGCCAGCAGCTTTGGGACAGGGGCTTTCTACGAGCAGTACTTC; CDR3aa: CASSFGTGAFYEQYF
v_gene: TRBV19; j_gene: TRBJ2-1; abundance: NA; d_gene: NA; CDR3nt: TGTGCCAGTAGTACTAGCGAATCCTACAATGAGCAGTTCTTC; CDR3aa: CASSTSESYNEQFF
v_gene: TRBV9; j_gene: TRBJ1-3; abundance: NA; d_gene: NA; CDR3nt: TGTGCCAGCAGCCGTCGTCAGGGCTCGGGAAACACCATATATTTT; CDR3aa: CASSRRQGSGNTIYF
v_gene: TRBV7-2; j_gene: TRBJ1-5; abundance: NA; d_gene: TRBD1; CDR3nt: TGTGCCAGCAGCGCGCACAGGGGAGGCAATCAGCCCCAGCATTTT; CDR3aa: CASSAHRGGNQPQHF
v_gene: TRBV28; j_gene: TRBJ2-1; abundance: NA; d_gene: NA; CDR3nt: TGTGCCAGCAGCACACCACTGACAGACAATGAGCAGTTCTTC; CDR3aa: CASSTPLTDNEQFF
v_gene: TRBV28; j_gene: TRBJ1-2; abundance: NA; d_gene: NA; CDR3nt: TGTGCCAGCAGTTTATGGTCAGTACAAAACTATGGCTACACCTTC; CDR3aa: CASSLWSVQNYGYTF
v_gene: TRBV5-6; j_gene: TRBJ2-1; abundance: NA; d_gene: NA; CDR3nt: TGTGCCAGCAGCTTTTCTAGTTCCAATGAGCAGTTCTTC; CDR3aa: CASSFSSSNEQFF
v_gene: TRBV28; j_gene: TRBJ2-5; abundance: NA; d_gene: TRBD2; CDR3nt: TGTGCCAGCAGGCCCCGACTAGCGGGGGGCCGGGAGAAAGAGACCCAGTACTTC; CDR3aa: CASRPRLAGGREKETQYF
v_gene: TRBV9; j_gene: TRBJ2-2; abundance: NA; d_gene: NA; CDR3nt: TGTGCCAGCAGCCTCAGGGGGGCCAGCAACACCGGGGAGCTGTTTTTT; CDR3aa: CASSLRGASNTGELFF
v_gene: TRBV5-1; j_gene: TRBJ1-4; abundance: NA; d_gene: NA; CDR3nt: TGCGCCAGCAGCTTTAACAGGGAGAATGAAAAACTGTTTTTT; CDR3aa: CASSFNRENEKLFF
v_gene: TRBV7-8; j_gene: TRBJ2-1; abundance: NA; d_gene: NA; CDR3nt: TGTGCCAGCAGAAAAGACAGCAACAATGAGCAGTTCTTC; CDR3aa: CASRKDSNNEQFF
v_gene: TRBV5-1; j_gene: TRBJ2-7; abundance: NA; d_gene: NA; CDR3nt: TGCGCCAGCAGCTCCTCTTCGGTAGTTTACGAGCAGTACTTC; CDR3aa: CASSSSSVVYEQYF
v_gene: TRBV5-1; j_gene: TRBJ2-7; abundance: few; d_gene: NA; CDR3nt: TGCGCCAGCAGCTCCCCCGGGACCTACGAGCAGTACTTC; CDR3aa: CASSSPGTYEQYF